This TCR beta chain was identified during a study of blood T cell repertoires in COVID-19. Looking at the study overall: PBMCs, B-cell-depleted T cells, or T cells were the source of the cDNA or gDNA that made up the material.

Measured with immunoSEQ multiplex PCR; TCRdb has only the in-frame clones, and not every one. The table records approximately 320,000 clones, 85% to 90% of them present only once. CDR1 and CDR2 from the germline V gene are SGHDT and YYEEEE. This CDR3 has 15 amino acids. V gave up 3 bases and J gave up 4 bases; unmatched junction bases: 8. The specimen was peripheral blood. J is TRBJ2-3 and V is TRBV5-6, with TRBD2 matching 7 bases. This receptor was taken from a woman aged 30 to 39 with COVID-19, enrolled during active disease. The CDR3 sequence: CASSSTGGFADTQYF. For the CDR3, the DNA is TGTGCCAGCAGCTCAACGGGGGGATTCGCAGATACGCAGTATTTT. The variable domain in full, with the rest retrieved from reference TRBV5-6 and TRBJ2-3, is DAGVTQSPTHLIKTRGQQVTLRCSPKSGHDTVSWYQQALGQGPQFIFQYYEEEERQRGNFPDRFSGHQFPNYSSELNVNALLLGDSALYLCASSSTGGFADTQYFGPGTRLTVL.